The 27 T cell receptor beta chains given below trace back to one sample, sequenced in a study of blood T cell repertoires in COVID-19. The table came from immunoSEQ multiplex PCR; TCRdb's copy has only in-frame clones and leaves some out. This sample yields fewer than 350,000 clones, of which roughly 87% are seen a single time; 9.5% to 10% belongs to the top ten. The specimen sequenced was peripheral blood. Receptor source: a young man with COVID-19, enrolled during active disease.

The gene calls are TRBV9 and TRBJ2-5; 12 bases fit TRBD2. V was clipped by 8 bases and J by 4 bases; unmatched bases: 9. CDR1 is SGDLS, CDR2 YYNGEE, per germline. The CDR3 loop spans 15 amino acids. The chain's CDR3 is CASSSGGVSAETQYF. For the CDR3, the DNA is TGTGCCAGTTCTAGCGGGGGGGTTTCAGCAGAGACCCAGTACTTC. The whole variable domain, filled in from reference TRBV9 and TRBJ2-5, reads DSGVTQTPKHLITATGQRVTLRCSPRSGDLSVYWYQQSLDQGLQFLIQYYNGEERAKGNILERFSAQQFPDLHSELNLSSLELGDSALYFCASSSGGVSAETQYFGPGTRLLVL.

The DNA of the CDR3 is TGTGCCAGCAGCTTGGTAGCGGGAGGACGCACAGATACGCAGTATTTT. This gives the protein CASSLVAGGRTDTQYF. J is TRBJ2-3 and V is TRBV5-4, with 10 bases lining up with TRBD2. CDR3 size: 16 residues. With 0 bases clipped from V and 1 base from J, the junction kept 2 bases outside the gene matches. In germline, CDR1 is SGHNT, CDR2 YYREEE (reference sequence).

The chain is built from TRBV19 and TRBJ2-2, with TRBD2 identical over 8 bases. The length of the CDR3 is 16 residues. Germline V gives CDR1 LNHDA, CDR2 SQIVND (reference sequence). The V and J ends lost 3 bases and 7 bases, in that order; junction bases with no gene match: 10. CDR3 protein: CASSISGGRANGELFF. CDR3 DNA sequence: TGTGCCAGTAGTATCTCGGGGGGGAGGGCCAACGGGGAGCTGTTTTTT.

The chain uses TRBV7-2 and TRBJ2-3; 9 bases match TRBD2. In germline, CDR1 is SGHTA, CDR2 FQGNSA. The CDR3 spans 17 residues. V shed 4 bases, J shed 2 bases, and the junction held 10 bases outside the gene matches. Here the CDR3 reads CASSYNERGALTDTQYF. The CDR3 coding sequence is TGTGCCAGCAGCTATAACGAGCGGGGGGCCCTCACAGATACGCAGTATTTT. Variable domain in full (rest from reference TRBV7-2 and TRBJ2-3): GAGVSQSPSNKVTEKGKDVELRCDPISGHTALYWYRQSLGQGLEFLIYFQGNSAPDKSGLPSDRFSAERTGGSVSTLTIQRTQQEDSAVYLCASSYNERGALTDTQYFGPGTRLTVL.

As DNA, the CDR3 is TGTGCCAGCAGTCCGGGACAGGGATTTAACTATGGCTACACCTTC. Translating it yields CASSPGQGFNYGYTF. The chain uses TRBV2 and TRBJ1-2, with 9 bases that match TRBD1. V gave up 5 bases and J gave up 1 base; unmatched junction bases: 5. CDR1 and CDR2 (germline): SNHLY, FYNNEI. CDR3 size: 15 residues.

The V and J genes are TRBV5-1 and TRBJ1-1; 8 positions agree with TRBD1. The CDR3 spans 15 residues. V lost 4 bases to trimming and J lost 5 bases; unmatched junction nucleotides: 10. Per germline, CDR1 SGHRS and CDR2 YFSETQ. The DNA of the CDR3 is TGCGCCAGCAGCCCAGGACAGGGAGGAGTTACTGAAGCTTTCTTT. It translates to CASSPGQGGVTEAFF.

The CDR3 DNA follows: TGTGCCAGCAGCCCCGGGACTAGCGGGGGGTGGAGAGATACGCAGTATTTT. Its translation is CASSPGTSGGWRDTQYF. The chain carries TRBV11-2 and TRBJ2-3, with TRBD2 matching 15 bases. CDR3 length: 17 amino acids. V gave up 5 bases and J gave up 5 bases; unmatched junction bases: 8. Germline assignment: CDR1 SGHAT and CDR2 FQNNGV.

As DNA, the CDR3 is TGCGCCAGCAGCCAAGAAGCCCTCGATGAGCAGTTCTTC. Translating it yields CASSQEALDEQFF. This chain links TRBV4-1 with TRBJ2-1; unclear D gene. The CDR3 contains 13 residues. Germline CDR1 reads MGHRA; CDR2 reads YSYEKL. Trimming left V 0 bases short and J 8 bases short, with 8 bases between.

This clone was recorded only once. CDR3 in DNA: TGTGCCAGCAGCTTGCAGGGCTATGAGCAGTTCTTC. Translation: CASSLQGYEQFF. V is TRBV5-5 and J is TRBJ2-1; the D gene is possibly TRBD1 (5 bases). Trimming took off 1 base at V and 8 bases at J, with 7 bases between the two ends. CDR3 length equals 12 residues. CDR1 SGHKS and CDR2 YYEKEE come from the germline V gene (reference sequence).

This rearrangement joins TRBV19 to TRBJ2-7, with 8 bases lining up with TRBD2. The germline CDR1 and CDR2 sequences are LNHDA and SQIVND (reference sequence). This CDR3 contains 15 residues. V was pared by 3 bases and J by 2 bases, with 6 bases of the junction left unmatched. In nucleotides, the CDR3 is TGTGCCAGTAGTATCGGGGGGGCTTCGACCTACGAGCAGTACTTC. Its protein is CASSIGGASTYEQYF.

The V call is TRBV6-2 or TRBV6-3, the J call TRBJ2-1; 9 nucleotides align to TRBD2. In germline, CDR1 is MNHEY, CDR2 SVGEGT. CDR3 length: 17 amino acids. Losses at the gene ends were 2 bases for V and 2 bases for J; bases not matched to a gene: 7. This CDR3 reads CASSYERAGGPYNEQFF. CDR3 coding DNA: TGTGCCAGCAGTTACGAAAGGGCGGGAGGGCCCTACAATGAGCAGTTCTTC.

This rearrangement joins TRBV7-2 to TRBJ2-7, with 7 bases lining up with TRBD2. From germline, CDR1 is SGHTA and CDR2 FQGNSA. This CDR3 region has 13 residues. J lost 2 bases, V lost 6 bases, and 4 bases had no gene match. CDR3 region: CASRIAGAYEQYF. In DNA, the CDR3 is TGTGCCAGCAGAATAGCGGGTGCCTACGAGCAGTACTTC.

J is TRBJ2-2 and V is TRBV2; 7 bases line up with TRBD2. The CDR3 consists of 14 residues. CDR1 SNHLY and CDR2 FYNNEI come from the germline V gene. Germline trimming cut 6 bases from V and 6 bases from J; bases unmatched to any gene: 7. CDR3 nucleotides: TGTGCCAGCAGCACCGGACTAGACCCCGGGGAGCTGTTTTTT. This codes for CASSTGLDPGELFF.

This chain joins TRBV5-1 and TRBJ2-5; D gene ambiguous. The germline CDR1 and CDR2 sequences are SGHRS and YFSETQ. Trimming pared 6 bases from V and 0 bases from J, leaving 6 bases between. CDR3 size: 12 residues. Here the CDR3 DNA reads TGCGCCAGCACCCCTGACCAAGAGACCCAGTACTTC. It codes for CASTPDQETQYF.

J is TRBJ2-3 and V is TRBV6-2 or TRBV6-3; 11 nucleotides agree with TRBD1. Germline CDR1 and CDR2: MNHEY and SVGEGT. This CDR3 has 16 amino acids. V was pared by 2 bases and J by 4 bases, with 5 bases of the junction left unmatched. CDR3 residues: CASSYGWTGGPDTQYF. The CDR3 DNA is TGTGCCAGCAGTTACGGTTGGACAGGGGGCCCAGATACGCAGTATTTT.

A few counts support this clone. CDR3 sequence reads: CASSRADREAFF. CDR3 sequence (DNA): TGTGCCAGCAGTAGAGCCGACAGAGAAGCTTTCTTT. The chain is built from TRBV12-3 or TRBV12-4 and TRBJ1-1; maybe TRBD1 (5 bases). The CDR3 consists of 12 residues. Between the trimmed V and J ends, which lost 5 bases and 8 bases, there was a span of 12 bases.

This clone was seen only a few times. The V and J genes are TRBV10-2 and TRBJ2-2; D not resolved. The CDR3 loop spans 11 amino acids. The germline gives CDR1 WSHSY, CDR2 SAAADI. Trimming cost V 11 bases and J 0 bases, with 4 bases left between them. CDR3 region: CASSNTGELFF. The CDR3 coding sequence is TGCGCCTCCTCGAACACCGGGGAGCTGTTTTTT.

This chain uses TRBV19 with TRBJ2-7; tentative D call: TRBD1 (6 bases). The CDR3 length is 13 residues. Germline loops: CDR1 LNHDA, CDR2 SQIVND (reference sequence). With 5 bases removed from V and 2 bases from J, the gap between germline ends came to 10 bases. The CDR3 coding sequence is TGTGCCAGTAGTTTGAACAGGGCCTACGAGCAGTACTTC. The encoded protein is CASSLNRAYEQYF.

The chain uses TRBV2 and TRBJ1-2; D is unclear. Trimming took 3 bases from V and 6 from J, leaving 11 bases between them. Germline CDR1 is SNHLY and CDR2 is FYNNEI. The CDR3 spans 13 residues. The CDR3 coding sequence is TGTGCCAGCAGTGAGATGAGCGTGGATGGCTACACCTTC. Translated: CASSEMSVDGYTF.

This chain links TRBV4-3 with TRBJ2-3; 12 positions agree with TRBD2. The V gene's germline CDR1 is LGHNA and CDR2 YSLEER. The CDR3 covers 19 residues. V trimming: 0 bases; J trimming: 11 bases; junction bases outside the gene matches: 18. The CDR3, as DNA: TGCGCCAGCAGCCAAGATCTTATGACCGGGACTAGCGGGTGGAGTGAGCAGTATTTT. The encoded protein is CASSQDLMTGTSGWSEQYF.

The chain carries TRBV19 and TRBJ2-1, with D possibly matching TRBD2 (5 bases). CDR3 size: 16 residues. Per germline, CDR1 LNHDA and CDR2 SQIVND (reference sequence). V lost 7 bases to trimming and J lost 0 bases, with 16 bases between them. CDR3 in amino acids: CASTSLTGSSYNEQFF. CDR3 bases: TGTGCCAGTACAAGTCTTACGGGAAGCTCCTACAATGAGCAGTTCTTC.

The chain couples TRBV28 to TRBJ2-6; 10 nucleotides line up with TRBD1. V gave up 4 bases and J gave up 4 bases; unmatched junction bases: 13. CDR1 MDHEN and CDR2 SYDVKM come from the germline V gene. The CDR3 spans 19 residues. The CDR3 region is CASSSFRTGGYTGANVLTF. The CDR3 DNA sequence: TGTGCCAGCAGTTCGTTCCGGACAGGGGGATACACCGGGGCCAACGTCCTGACTTTC.

The V call is TRBV7-2, the J call TRBJ2-3; D gene unclear. V was cut by 1 base and J by 1 base, with 12 bases left in between. Per germline, CDR1 SGHTA and CDR2 FQGNSA. The CDR3 totals 16 residues. CDR3 coding DNA: TGTGCCAGCAGCTTAGTAATAGCAGCCCGCACAGATACGCAGTATTTT. This translates into CASSLVIAARTDTQYF.

There are a few counts of this clone. The chain employs TRBV5-1 and TRBJ2-7; 11 bases are shared with TRBD1. V gave up 4 bases and J gave up 2 bases; unmatched junction bases: 8. Germline assignment: CDR1 SGHRS and CDR2 YFSETQ. The CDR3 is made up of 16 amino acids. The CDR3 spells CASSPAPGQGAYEQYF. CDR3 nucleotides: TGCGCCAGCAGCCCCGCCCCGGGACAGGGGGCCTACGAGCAGTACTTC. Drawing the rest from reference TRBV5-1 and TRBJ2-7, the complete variable domain is KAGVTQTPRYLIKTRGQQVTLSCSPISGHRSVSWYQQTPGQGLQFLFEYFSETQRNKGNFPGRFSGRQFSNSRSEMNVSTLELGDSALYLCASSPAPGQGAYEQYFGPGTRLTVT.

This clone appeared once. The J gene is TRBJ2-7, the V gene TRBV7-2, with unresolved D. Germline V gene sequence: CDR1 SGHTA, CDR2 FQGNSA. The germline V and J ends were trimmed by 3 bases and 2 bases, with 11 bases remaining between them. This CDR3 spans 14 amino acids. CDR3 protein: CASSFSPSPYEQYF. CDR3 bases: TGTGCCAGCAGCTTTAGCCCCTCCCCCTACGAGCAGTACTTC.

The rearrangement uses TRBV19 and TRBJ1-2, with TRBD1 matching 7 bases. Losses at the gene ends were 1 base for V and 5 bases for J; bases not matched to a gene: 13. This CDR3 is 17 amino acids long. Germline lookup yields CDR1 LNHDA and CDR2 SQIVND (reference sequence). CDR3 sequence (DNA): TGTGCCAGTAGTATAGGTTGGACAGGCGAAGTTCTGTATGGCTACACCTTC. Translating gives CASSIGWTGEVLYGYTF.

The chain recombines TRBV12-5 with TRBJ1-2; D may be TRBD1 (5 bases). The CDR3 covers 14 residues. The V gene's germline CDR1 is LGHNT and CDR2 FRNRAP. Trimming removed 6 bases from V and 2 bases from J, with 13 bases in between. The CDR3 loop is CASGRFGGNYGYTF. The DNA for the CDR3 is TGTGCTAGTGGCCGATTCGGGGGAAACTATGGCTACACCTTC.